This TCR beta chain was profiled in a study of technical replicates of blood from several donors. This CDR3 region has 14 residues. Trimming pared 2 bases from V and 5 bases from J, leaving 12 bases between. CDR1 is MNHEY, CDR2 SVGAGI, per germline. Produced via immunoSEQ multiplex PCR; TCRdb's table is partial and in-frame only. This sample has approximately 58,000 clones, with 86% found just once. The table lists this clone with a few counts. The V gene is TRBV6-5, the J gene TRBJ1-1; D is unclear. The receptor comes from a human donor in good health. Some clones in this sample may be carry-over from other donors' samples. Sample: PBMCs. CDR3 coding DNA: TGTGCCAGCAGTTACGCACCGGGGATGACTGAAGCTTTCTTT. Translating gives CASSYAPGMTEAFF.